The TCR beta chain under discussion was sequenced for a study of blood T cell repertoires in COVID-19. Turning to the study itself: Sites across the United States, Italy and Spain contributed samples from acute and convalescent COVID-19.

Original analysis: Quantification of nucleated cells was approximated via reference gene primer amplification. Libraries were prepared by immunoSEQ multiplex PCR; TCRdb keeps only in-frame clonotypes and omits some of them. V and J calls and clone size are given by that table; D and trimming were obtained from the DNA. Here the sample spans 200,000 to 250,000 clones, approximately 87% being singletons. This TCR came from a man in his 60s with acute or convalescent COVID-19. The material sequenced was peripheral blood.

For the CDR3, the DNA is TGTGCCAGTAGCGCCGGGAGGGGAAATGAGCAGTTCTTC. This codes for CASSAGRGNEQFF. V is TRBV19 and J is TRBJ2-1; TRBD2 matches 8 bases. J was trimmed by 7 bases and V by 6 bases; bases with no gene match: 5. This CDR3 is built from 13 residues. Looked up from germline, CDR1 is LNHDA and CDR2 is SQIVND (reference sequence).